This section outlines one TCR beta chain sequence together with its context. The source of the sample is a study of blood T cell repertoires in COVID-19. The repertoire was sequenced with immunoSEQ multiplex PCR; TCRdb's copy has only in-frame clones and lacks some. Among about 330,000 clones listed, roughly 86% were seen once. The sequenced material came from peripheral blood. The clonotype originates from a woman between 50 and 59 years old with acute or convalescent COVID-19.

The CDR3 bases are TGTGCCAGCAGCGTAACTCAGGGGGCGGGTGAAAAACTGTTTTTT. Its translation is CASSVTQGAGEKLFF. This chain connects TRBV9 to TRBJ1-4, with 8 positions matching TRBD1. V was clipped by 1 base and J by 7 bases; unmatched bases: 6. The CDR3 is 15 amino acids. Germline CDR1 reads SGDLS; CDR2 reads YYNGEE.